The 6 T cell receptor beta chains reported below all come from one sample, sequenced in a study of T-cell reconstitution after alpha-beta-depleted transplantation in children. Preparing the TCRbeta library involved the use of unique molecular identifiers. Using its own MiXCR run on the PCR reads, TCRdb lists one record per CDR3 protein. Found here are about 400,000 distinct CDR3 sequences, roughly 13% of them singletons; the top ten hold about 4.5%. The specimen comprised PBMCs, sampled from the stem cell graft. Receptors originate from a human donor who donated a stem cell graft to a child with Fanconi anemia.

The chain has TRBV2 and TRBJ2-7; possibly TRBD1 for D (6 bases). Deletions cut 4 bases from V and 2 bases from J, with 12 bases between. The CDR3 consists of 14 residues. Germline V gives CDR1 SNHLY, CDR2 FYNNEI. CDR3: CASSVLQGAYEQYF. The CDR3 nucleotides are TGTGCCAGCAGTGTCTTACAGGGAGCCTACGAGCAGTACTTC.

This clonotype was counted ten times or more. The chain recombines TRBV11-2 with TRBJ2-3, with 7 bases that match TRBD2. The CDR3 has 12 amino acids. The germline V gene has CDR1 SGHAT and CDR2 FQNNGV. The V segment lost 2 bases and the J segment 9 bases; nucleotides outside the gene matches: 2. Here the CDR3 DNA reads TGTGCCAGCAGCTTAATGACTAGCACGCAGTATTTT. This encodes CASSLMTSTQYF.

This clonotype was counted at least ten times. The genes are TRBV2 and TRBJ2-1, with D unclear. V shed 0 bases and J shed 1 base, with 7 bases lying between them. The CDR3 is 15 residues long. Germline-derived CDR1 and CDR2 are SNHLY and FYNNEI. The DNA of the CDR3 is TGTGCCAGCAGTGAAGCGGTGCTATCCTACAATGAGCAGTTCTTC. Protein sequence: CASSEAVLSYNEQFF.

This clonotype has at least ten counts. The V and J genes are TRBV7-9 and TRBJ2-2; a weak D match, TRBD1 (6 bases). The CDR3 covers 14 residues. Looked up from germline, CDR1 is SEHNR and CDR2 is FQNEAQ (reference sequence). Trimming took 5 bases from V and 9 from J, leaving 16 bases between them. The CDR3 nucleotides are TGTGCCAGCAGCCTCGATTACAGGGCGAGGGAGCTGTTTTTT. It encodes CASSLDYRARELFF.

V usage is TRBV12-3 or TRBV12-4 and J usage is TRBJ1-1, with a weak D call TRBD1 (5 bases). There are 15 residues in the CDR3. V lost 6 bases, J lost 5 bases, and 19 bases lay in between. The CDR3: CASSPGGGFDTEAFF. CDR3 DNA sequence: TGTGCCAGCAGCCCTGGGGGAGGGTTCGATACTGAAGCTTTCTTT.

This clonotype was counted only a few times. CDR3 bases: TGTGCCACCAGCAGATCTATGAACACCGGGGAGCTGTTTTTT. This encodes CATSRSMNTGELFF. This sequence joins TRBV15 and TRBJ2-2; D is uncertain. Per germline, CDR1 LNHNV and CDR2 YYDKDF (reference sequence). V was clipped by 2 bases and J by 1 base, with 5 bases between them. This CDR3 comprises 14 residues. The variable domain in full, completed from reference TRBV15 and TRBJ2-2, reads DAMVIQNPRYQVTQFGKPVTLSCSQTLNHNVMYWYQQKSSQAPKLLFHYYDKDFNNEADTPDNFQSRRPNTSFCFLDIRSPGLGDTAMYLCATSRSMNTGELFFGEGSRLTVL.